The sequence of this T cell receptor beta chain was determined in a study of T cell responses to AZD1222 COVID-19 vaccine. Method: immunoSEQ multiplex PCR; TCRdb's copy keeps in-frame clones and lacks some. The table has roughly 150,000 clones, around 93% seen once. With respect to this clone: The antigen is not known.

CDR3 length: 17 residues. Broader study findings: Nearly half of unique spike-specific TCRs reportedly avoided B.1.351 and B.1.1.7 mutated regions. Just a handful of AZD1222 recipients were seropositive at baseline. White British donors predominated, females outnumbered males, and clonal diversity was possibly underestimated. Spike was spanned by vaccine-associated CD4 TCRs, with dominance at 160-218 and 743-854.

The receptor comes from an adult in good health. Sample: peripheral blood, taken on day 0 of AZD1222 vaccination. V is TRBV21-1 and J is TRBJ1-5; the DNA was not compared with TRBD1, the D call given in the table. TRBV21-1 has pseudogene status. In DNA, the CDR3 is TGTGCCAGCAGCAAATTAGGCCTCAGGGATGGCAATCAGCCCCAGCATTTT. Translation: CASSKLGLRDGNQPQHF.